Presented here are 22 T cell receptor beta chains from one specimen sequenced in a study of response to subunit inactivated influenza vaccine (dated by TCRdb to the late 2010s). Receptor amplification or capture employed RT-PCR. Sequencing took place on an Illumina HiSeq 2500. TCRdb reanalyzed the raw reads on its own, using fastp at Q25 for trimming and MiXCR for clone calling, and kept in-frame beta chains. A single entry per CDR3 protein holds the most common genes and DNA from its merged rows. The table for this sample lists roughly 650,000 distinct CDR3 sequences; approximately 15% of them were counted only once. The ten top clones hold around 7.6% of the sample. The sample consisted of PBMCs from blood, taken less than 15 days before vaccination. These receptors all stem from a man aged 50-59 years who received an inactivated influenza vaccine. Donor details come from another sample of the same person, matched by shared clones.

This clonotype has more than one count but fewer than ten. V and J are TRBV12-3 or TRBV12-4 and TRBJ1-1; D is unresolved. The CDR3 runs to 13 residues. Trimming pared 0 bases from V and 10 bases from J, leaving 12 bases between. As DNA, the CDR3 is TGTGCCAGCAGTTTAGCTTGGGGAGGCACAGCTTTCTTT. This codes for CASSLAWGGTAFF.

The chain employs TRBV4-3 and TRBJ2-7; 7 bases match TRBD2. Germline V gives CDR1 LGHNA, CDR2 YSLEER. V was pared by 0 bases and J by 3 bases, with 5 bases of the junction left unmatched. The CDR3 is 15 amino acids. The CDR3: CASSQDLAVGYEQYF. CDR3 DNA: TGCGCCAGCAGCCAAGACCTAGCGGTCGGCTACGAGCAGTACTTC.

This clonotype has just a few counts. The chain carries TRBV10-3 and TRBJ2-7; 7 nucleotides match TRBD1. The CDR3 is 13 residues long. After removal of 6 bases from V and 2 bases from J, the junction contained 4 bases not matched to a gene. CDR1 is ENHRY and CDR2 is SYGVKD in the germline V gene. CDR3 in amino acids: CAISFDRAYEQYF. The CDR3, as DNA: TGTGCCATCAGCTTTGACAGGGCCTACGAGCAGTACTTC.

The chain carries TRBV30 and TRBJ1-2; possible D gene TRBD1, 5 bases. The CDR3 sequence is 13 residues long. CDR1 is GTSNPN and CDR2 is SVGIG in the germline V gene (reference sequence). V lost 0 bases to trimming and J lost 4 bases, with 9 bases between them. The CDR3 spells CAWSVGTAYGYTF. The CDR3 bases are TGTGCCTGGAGTGTAGGGACCGCCTATGGCTACACCTTC.

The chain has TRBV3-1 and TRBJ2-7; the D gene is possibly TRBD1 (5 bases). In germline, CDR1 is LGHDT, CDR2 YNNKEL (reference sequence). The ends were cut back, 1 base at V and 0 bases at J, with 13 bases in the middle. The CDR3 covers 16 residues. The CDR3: CASSQVHRTLSYEQYF. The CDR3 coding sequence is TGTGCCAGCAGCCAAGTCCACAGGACCCTCTCCTACGAGCAGTACTTC.

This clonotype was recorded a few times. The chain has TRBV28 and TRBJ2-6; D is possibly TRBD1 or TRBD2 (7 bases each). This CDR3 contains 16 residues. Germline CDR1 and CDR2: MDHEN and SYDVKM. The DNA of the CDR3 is TGTGCAACAGGGGAGGGCCCTCCGGCTGGGGCCAACGTCCTGACTTTC. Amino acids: CATGEGPPAGANVLTF. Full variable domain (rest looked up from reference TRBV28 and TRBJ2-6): DVKVTQSSRYLVKRTGEKVFLECVQDMDHENMFWYRQDPGLGLRLIYFSYDVKMKEKGDIPEGYSVSREKKERFSLILESASTNQTSMYLCATGEGPPAGANVLTFGAGSRLTVL.

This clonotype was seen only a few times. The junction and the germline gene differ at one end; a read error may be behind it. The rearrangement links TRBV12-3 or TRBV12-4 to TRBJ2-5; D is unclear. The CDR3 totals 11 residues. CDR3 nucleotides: TGTGCCAGCAGTCCCAAAGAGACCCTGTACTTC. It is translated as CASSPKETLYF.

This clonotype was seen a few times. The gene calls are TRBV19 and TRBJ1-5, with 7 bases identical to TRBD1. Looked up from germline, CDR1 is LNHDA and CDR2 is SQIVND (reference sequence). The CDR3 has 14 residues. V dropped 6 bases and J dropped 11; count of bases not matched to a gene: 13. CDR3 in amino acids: CASSPLDRMGAQHF. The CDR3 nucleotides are TGTGCCAGTAGCCCCCTGGACAGGATGGGTGCCCAGCATTTT.

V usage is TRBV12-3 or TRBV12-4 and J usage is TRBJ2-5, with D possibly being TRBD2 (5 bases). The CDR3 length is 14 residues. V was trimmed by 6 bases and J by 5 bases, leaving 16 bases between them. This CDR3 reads CASSLGLPGETQYF. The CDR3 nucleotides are TGTGCCAGCAGCCTTGGACTGCCCGGGGAGACCCAGTACTTC.

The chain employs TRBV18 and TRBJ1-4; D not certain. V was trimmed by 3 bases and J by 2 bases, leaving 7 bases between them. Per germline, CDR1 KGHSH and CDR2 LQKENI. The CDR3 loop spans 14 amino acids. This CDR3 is CASSPSGTNEKLFF. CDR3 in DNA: TGTGCCAGCTCACCCTCGGGCACTAATGAAAAACTGTTTTTT.

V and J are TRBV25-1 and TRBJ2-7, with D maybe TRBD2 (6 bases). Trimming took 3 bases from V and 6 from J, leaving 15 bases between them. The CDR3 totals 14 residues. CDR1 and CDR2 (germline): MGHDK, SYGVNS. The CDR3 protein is CASSEPGEGAEQYF. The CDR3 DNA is TGTGCCAGCAGTGAGCCGGGAGAGGGTGCCGAGCAGTACTTC.

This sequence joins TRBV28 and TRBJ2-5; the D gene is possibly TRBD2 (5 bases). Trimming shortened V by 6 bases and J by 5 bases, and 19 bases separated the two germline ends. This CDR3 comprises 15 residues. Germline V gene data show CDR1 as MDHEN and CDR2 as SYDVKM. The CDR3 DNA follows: TGTGCCAGCAGCACCCACGGGGTTGGGGAGGAGACCCAGTACTTC. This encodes CASSTHGVGEETQYF.

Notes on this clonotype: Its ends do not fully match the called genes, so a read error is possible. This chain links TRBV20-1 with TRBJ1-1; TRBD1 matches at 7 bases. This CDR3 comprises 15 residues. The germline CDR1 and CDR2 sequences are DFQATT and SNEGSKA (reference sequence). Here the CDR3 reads CSTSGPGQRNTEAFF. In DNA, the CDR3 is TGCAGTACTAGCGGGCCGGGACAGCGGAACACTGAAGCTTTCTTT.

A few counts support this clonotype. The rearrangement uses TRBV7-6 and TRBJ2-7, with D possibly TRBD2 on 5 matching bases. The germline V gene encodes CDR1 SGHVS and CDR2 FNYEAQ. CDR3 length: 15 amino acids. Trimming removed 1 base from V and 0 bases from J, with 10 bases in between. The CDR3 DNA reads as TGTGCCAGCAGCTTAGAACGGGATGGCTCCTACGAGCAGTACTTC. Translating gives CASSLERDGSYEQYF.

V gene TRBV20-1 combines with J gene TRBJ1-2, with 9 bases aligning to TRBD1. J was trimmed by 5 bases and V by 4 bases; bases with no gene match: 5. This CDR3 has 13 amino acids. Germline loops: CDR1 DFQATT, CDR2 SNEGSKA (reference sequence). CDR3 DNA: TGCAGTGCTACACAGGGGGCGATGTATGGCTACACCTTC. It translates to CSATQGAMYGYTF.

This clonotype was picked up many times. CDR3 coding DNA: TGCAGTGCTAGGTATCAGGGGACAGATACGCAGTATTTT. Its translation is CSARYQGTDTQYF. The chain couples TRBV20-1 to TRBJ2-3, with D possibly being TRBD1 (6 bases). Trimming left V 3 bases short and J 3 bases short, with 10 bases between. There are 13 residues in the CDR3. Germline V gene sequence: CDR1 DFQATT, CDR2 SNEGSKA (reference sequence).

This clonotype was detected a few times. CDR3 protein: CATSFGTNNEQFF. The CDR3 DNA sequence: TGTGCCACCAGCTTCGGGACTAACAATGAGCAGTTCTTC. The V gene is TRBV15, the J gene TRBJ2-1; 7 nucleotides align to TRBD2. Germline values: CDR1 LNHNV, CDR2 YYDKDF (reference sequence). CDR3 size: 13 residues. J gave up 5 bases and V 5 bases, and 3 bases lay outside the gene matches.

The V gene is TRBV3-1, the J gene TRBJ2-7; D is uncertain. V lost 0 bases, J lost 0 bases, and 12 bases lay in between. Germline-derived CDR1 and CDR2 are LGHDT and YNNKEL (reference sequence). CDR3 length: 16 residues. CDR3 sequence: CASSQDRAVGSYEQYF. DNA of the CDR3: TGTGCCAGCAGCCAAGACCGAGCCGTGGGCTCCTACGAGCAGTACTTC.

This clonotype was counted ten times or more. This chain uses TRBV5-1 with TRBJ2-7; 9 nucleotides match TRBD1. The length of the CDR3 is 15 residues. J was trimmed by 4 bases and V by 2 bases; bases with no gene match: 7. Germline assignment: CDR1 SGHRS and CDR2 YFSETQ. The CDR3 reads CASSFTQGAVYEQYF. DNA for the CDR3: TGCGCCAGCAGCTTCACACAGGGGGCAGTTTACGAGCAGTACTTC.

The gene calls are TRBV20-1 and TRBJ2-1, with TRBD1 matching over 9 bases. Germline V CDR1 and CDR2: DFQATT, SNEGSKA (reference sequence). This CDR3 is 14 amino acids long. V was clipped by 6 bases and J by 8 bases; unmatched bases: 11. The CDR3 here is CSAAGTGRFDEQFF. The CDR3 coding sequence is TGCAGTGCGGCCGGGACAGGGCGATTTGATGAGCAGTTCTTC.

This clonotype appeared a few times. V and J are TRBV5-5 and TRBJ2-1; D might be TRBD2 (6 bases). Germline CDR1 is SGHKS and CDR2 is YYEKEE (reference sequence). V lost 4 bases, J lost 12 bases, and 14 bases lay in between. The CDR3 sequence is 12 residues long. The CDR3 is CASSTAGSLQFF. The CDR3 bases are TGTGCCAGCAGCACGGCGGGGTCGCTGCAGTTCTTC. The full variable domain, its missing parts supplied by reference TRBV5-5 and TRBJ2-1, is DAGVTQSPTHLIKTRGQQVTLRCSPISGHKSVSWYQQVLGQGPQFIFQYYEKEERGRGNFPDRFSARQFPNYSSELNVNALLLGDSALYLCASSTAGSLQFFGPGTRLTVL.

The CDR3 loop reads CASRVGTVGNTIYF. The CDR3 nucleotides read TGTGCCAGCAGAGTCGGGACAGTAGGAAACACCATATATTTT. The chain has TRBV6-1 and TRBJ1-3, with TRBD1 matching over 7 bases. CDR1 is MNHNS and CDR2 is SASEGT in the germline V gene. The CDR3 consists of 14 residues. The V segment lost 6 bases and the J segment 4 bases; nucleotides outside the gene matches: 6.